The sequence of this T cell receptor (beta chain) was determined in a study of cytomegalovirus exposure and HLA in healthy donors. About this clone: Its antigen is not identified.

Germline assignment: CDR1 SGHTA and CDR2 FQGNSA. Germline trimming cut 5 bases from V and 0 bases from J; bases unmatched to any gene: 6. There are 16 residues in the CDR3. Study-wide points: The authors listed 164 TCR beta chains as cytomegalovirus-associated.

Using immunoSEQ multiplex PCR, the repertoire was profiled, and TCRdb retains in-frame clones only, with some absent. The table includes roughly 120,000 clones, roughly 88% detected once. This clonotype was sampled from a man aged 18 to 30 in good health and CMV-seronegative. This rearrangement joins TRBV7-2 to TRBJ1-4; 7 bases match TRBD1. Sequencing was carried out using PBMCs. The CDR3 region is CASSRDSFATNEKLFF. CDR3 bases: TGTGCCAGCAGCCGGGACAGCTTCGCAACTAATGAAAAACTGTTTTTT.